This T cell receptor (beta chain) was sequenced in a study of cytomegalovirus exposure and HLA in healthy donors. Study-wide context: One earlier analysis, a look at about 179 million T cells, found about 110 million unique TCR beta sequences. Samples from HLA-typed donors yielded about 85 million unique TCRs in an early data release. Regarding the study as a whole: Analysis was carried out at a later point, and it linked a missense DCLRE1C variant to TCR beta V- and J-gene trimming.

With 60 Vbeta and 13 Jbeta primers, the PCR was carried out. Authors' methods: In a later analysis, of around 83 million unique beta chains, roughly 9.9 million appeared in at least two donors. TCRdb's table, derived via immunoSEQ multiplex PCR, lists solely in-frame clones and lacks some. V, J and clone size derive from that table, while D and trimming were established from the DNA sequence. Here the sample spans about 170,000 clones, under 80% being singletons. The CDR3 sequence is 14 residues long. Germline CDR1 reads SGDLS; CDR2 reads YYNGEE. J gave up 5 bases and V 4 bases, and 6 bases lay outside the gene matches. Comment on this clone: The target antigen is unknown.

Sequenced material: PBMCs. The rearrangement joins TRBV9 to TRBJ2-3, with 8 bases fitting TRBD1. The clonotype comes from a female donor in good health and CMV-seronegative. The CDR3 DNA reads as TGTGCCAGCAGCCCCCGGACAGGGTTAGATACGCAGTATTTT. It encodes CASSPRTGLDTQYF.